The 18 T cell receptor beta chains in this list originate from one sample, sequenced in a study of graft-versus-host responses after intestinal transplantation. No antigens are known for them. Sequencing used immunoSEQ multiplex PCR; TCRdb keeps in-frame clones, though not all of them. This sample has about 110,000 clones, with 80% to 90% found just once. Here the sequenced sample was unstimulated CD4+ T cells sorted from spleen or lymph node cells, taken before transplant. These receptors came from a human donor who was the organ donor for an intestinal transplant.

CDR3: CASSYSYVGNTGELFF. The DNA of the CDR3 is TGTGCCAGCAGTTACTCGTATGTGGGTAACACCGGGGAGCTGTTTTTT. The chain combines TRBV6-5 with TRBJ2-2, with unresolved D. With 0 bases removed from V and 2 bases from J, the gap between germline ends came to 10 bases. In germline, CDR1 is MNHEY, CDR2 SVGAGI. This CDR3 is built from 16 residues.

This chain uses TRBV6-5 with TRBJ1-2; D possibly corresponds to TRBD1 (6 bases). The CDR3 is 15 residues long. V was shortened by 0 bases and J by 7 bases, with 15 bases between the two germline ends. CDR1 and CDR2 (germline): MNHEY, SVGAGI. Written as DNA, the CDR3 is TGTGCCAGCAGTTACTCCTGGCTGGGGGCGGCTGGCTACACCTTC. Translation: CASSYSWLGAAGYTF.

V gene TRBV6-5 combines with J gene TRBJ2-7; 8 nucleotides align to TRBD1. This CDR3 has 14 residues. Germline trimming cut 7 bases from V and 3 bases from J; bases unmatched to any gene: 8. Germline lookup yields CDR1 MNHEY and CDR2 SVGAGI. CDR3 amino acids: CASNTGTGHYEQYF. The DNA of the CDR3 is TGTGCCAGCAATACCGGGACAGGACACTACGAGCAGTACTTC.

Details on this clone: Other DNA sequences of this sample code for an identical CDR3. This sequence joins TRBV14 and TRBJ2-7; 8 positions match TRBD2. This CDR3 has 13 amino acids. From germline, CDR1 is SGHDN and CDR2 FVKESK. Trimming removed 1 base from V and 4 bases from J; junction bases left unmatched: 0. CDR3 sequence reads: CASSQAGGYEQYF. The CDR3 coding sequence is TGTGCCAGCAGCCAAGCGGGAGGGTACGAGCAGTACTTC.

The chain carries TRBV14 and TRBJ1-6; D is ambiguous. V dropped 0 bases and J dropped 6 bases, with 15 bases sitting between them. CDR1 is SGHDN and CDR2 is FVKESK in the germline V gene. The CDR3 sequence is 17 residues long. CDR3 protein: CASSQDRGLWGNSPLHF. Written as DNA, the CDR3 is TGTGCCAGCAGCCAAGATCGTGGGCTCTGGGGTAATTCACCCCTCCACTTT.

This clone occurred once. The genes are TRBV6-5 and TRBJ1-2; no clear D. V was cut by 5 bases and J by 3 bases, with 7 bases left in between. The length of the CDR3 is 12 residues. Looked up from germline, CDR1 is MNHEY and CDR2 is SVGAGI. This CDR3 is CASSRVDYGYTF. The CDR3 DNA sequence: TGTGCCAGCAGTAGGGTGGACTATGGCTACACCTTC.

The chain recombines TRBV15 with TRBJ1-4, with TRBD1 identical over 8 bases. Trimming at V came to 1 base and at J to 7 bases, leaving 5 bases not matched to a gene. Germline V CDR1 and CDR2: LNHNV, YYDKDF (reference sequence). This CDR3 is 15 amino acids long. CDR3 DNA: TGTGCCACCAGCAGAGTTCGGGACAGGATTGAAAAACTGTTTTTT. Its translation: CATSRVRDRIEKLFF.

The rearrangement joins TRBV6-5 to TRBJ1-2, with 10 bases matching TRBD1. The CDR3 totals 13 residues. In germline, CDR1 is MNHEY, CDR2 SVGAGI. Trimming took 6 bases from V and 8 from J; bases not matched to a gene: 6. DNA of the CDR3: TGTGCCAGCAGCCGGGACAGGGGATACGGCTACACCTTC. As protein: CASSRDRGYGYTF.

The table lists this clone with a count of one. The V and J genes are TRBV29-1 and TRBJ1-2; D may be TRBD1 (5 bases). The CDR3 totals 12 residues. The germline V gene encodes CDR1 SQVTM and CDR2 ANQGSEA. The germline V and J ends were trimmed by 6 bases and 4 bases, with 12 bases remaining between them. The CDR3 coding sequence is TGCAGCGTCCTGACAGTTTCCTATGGCTACACCTTC. It yields the protein CSVLTVSYGYTF. Based on the CDR3 plus reference TRBV29-1 and TRBJ1-2, the full variable domain is SAVISQKPSRDICQRGTSLTIQCQVDSQVTMMFWYRQQPGQSLTLIATANQGSEATYESGFVIDKFPISRPNLTFSTLTVSNMSPEDSSIYLCSVLTVSYGYTFGSGTRLTVV.

V and J are TRBV6-1 and TRBJ2-6, with a weak D call TRBD1 (5 bases). The CDR3 spans 13 residues. The ends were cut back, 9 bases at V and 0 bases at J, with 6 bases in the middle. Germline assignment: CDR1 MNHNS and CDR2 SASEGT. The chain's CDR3 is CASRGSGANVLTF. DNA of the CDR3: TGTGCCAGTAGGGGCTCTGGGGCCAACGTCCTGACTTTC.

V usage is TRBV15 and J usage is TRBJ1-3; D remains ambiguous. V was cut by 0 bases and J by 4 bases, with 16 bases left in between. CDR3 size: 17 residues. Germline V gene lookup returns CDR1 LNHNV and CDR2 YYDKDF (reference sequence). Here the CDR3 DNA reads TGTGCCACCAGCAGAGACCCGGTAACCTTAGTCGGAAACACCATATATTTT. Its translation: CATSRDPVTLVGNTIYF. Variable domain in full (rest from reference TRBV15 and TRBJ1-3): DAMVIQNPRYQVTQFGKPVTLSCSQTLNHNVMYWYQQKSSQAPKLLFHYYDKDFNNEADTPDNFQSRRPNTSFCFLDIRSPGLGDTAMYLCATSRDPVTLVGNTIYFGEGSWLTVV.

The rearrangement uses TRBV7-9 and TRBJ2-3; D possibly uses TRBD1 or TRBD2 (5 bases each). CDR3 size: 17 residues. V was clipped by 5 bases and J by 5 bases, with 23 bases between them. Germline CDR1 is SEHNR and CDR2 is FQNEAQ (reference sequence). The chain's CDR3 is CASSNRLVGPFGDTQYF. The CDR3 coding sequence is TGTGCCAGCAGCAACCGGCTGGTGGGACCCTTCGGAGATACGCAGTATTTT.

This clone was seen just once. This chain joins TRBV11-3 and TRBJ2-2; D gene unclear. The CDR3 totals 15 residues. The germline CDR1 and CDR2 sequences are SGHNT and YENEEA. Trimming removed 1 base from V and 4 bases from J, with 10 bases in between. CDR3 amino acids: CASSLVSVVTGELFF. The CDR3 DNA reads as TGTGCCAGCAGCTTAGTCAGCGTCGTCACCGGGGAGCTGTTTTTT.

This chain uses TRBV6-5 with TRBJ2-7, with D tentatively TRBD1 or TRBD2 (5 bases each). Germline CDR1 MNHEY, CDR2 SVGAGI. This CDR3 has 16 amino acids. V shed 3 bases and J shed 4 bases, with 19 bases lying between them. CDR3 nucleotide sequence: TGTGCCAGCAGTTATCTCCGGGGCCATTGGTTTTACGAGCAGTACTTC. Its protein is CASSYLRGHWFYEQYF.

The chain combines TRBV6-1 with TRBJ2-2, with TRBD2 identical over 9 bases. Germline loops: CDR1 MNHNS, CDR2 SASEGT. V gave up 2 bases and J gave up 5 bases; unmatched junction bases: 6. There are 16 residues in the CDR3. The CDR3 sequence: CASSEIGLAGTGELFF. CDR3 sequence (DNA): TGTGCCAGCAGTGAAATCGGGCTAGCGGGGACCGGGGAGCTGTTTTTT.

V usage is TRBV7-2 and J usage is TRBJ2-3; no clear D. The germline gives CDR1 SGHTA, CDR2 FQGNSA. The CDR3 runs 14 residues. Trimming pared 1 base from V and 4 bases from J, leaving 9 bases between. CDR3 loop: CASSLELGADTQYF. The CDR3 DNA sequence: TGTGCCAGCAGCTTAGAACTCGGCGCAGATACGCAGTATTTT. The full variable domain, its missing parts supplied by reference TRBV7-2 and TRBJ2-3, is GAGVSQSPSNKVTEKGKDVELRCDPISGHTALYWYRQSLGQGLEFLIYFQGNSAPDKSGLPSDRFSAERTGGSVSTLTIQRTQQEDSAVYLCASSLELGADTQYFGPGTRLTVL.

The V gene is TRBV11-3, the J gene TRBJ2-1; D is possibly TRBD2 (6 bases). This CDR3 spans 15 amino acids. With 1 base removed from V and 3 bases from J, the gap between germline ends came to 10 bases. Germline-derived CDR1 and CDR2 are SGHNT and YENEEA. Here the CDR3 DNA reads TGTGCCAGCAGCTTAGCGGGAGACAACTACAATGAGCAGTTCTTC. It codes for CASSLAGDNYNEQFF.

The genes are TRBV5-1 and TRBJ1-5, with D hard to call. Trimming removed 2 bases from V and 6 bases from J, with 15 bases in between. The CDR3 runs to 15 residues. Germline V gene sequence: CDR1 SGHRS, CDR2 YFSETQ. CDR3 residues: CASSLDSLRGQPQHF. For the CDR3, the DNA is TGCGCCAGCAGCTTAGACTCTCTAAGAGGTCAGCCCCAGCATTTT.